A selection of T cell receptor beta chains follows, all from one sample in a study of blood T cell repertoires in COVID-19. Using immunoSEQ multiplex PCR, the repertoire was profiled, and TCRdb retains in-frame clones only, with some absent. The sample contains 150,000 to 200,000 clones, roughly nine tenths of which appear only once. The sequencing input was PBMCs or T cells enriched from blood (not recorded which). These receptors were collected from a woman under 40 who had recovered from COVID-19. Both conserved end residues are part of each CDR3. D genes are given only for firm matches. Not all rows give a size; the values are once, few, many and, for expanded clones, a class.

D gene	J gene	clone size	V gene	CDR3 protein	CDR3 DNA
NA	TRBJ2-1	NA	TRBV5-4	CASSRSEGWNEQFF	TGTGCCAGCAGCCGCTCGGAGGGATGGAATGAGCAGTTCTTC
TRBD1	TRBJ1-2	NA	TRBV6-5	CASSSSGTGSYGYTF	TGTGCCAGCAGTTCTTCCGGGACAGGGAGCTATGGCTACACCTTC
NA	TRBJ1-2	few	TRBV3-1/TRBV3-2	CASSQNRQDGYTF	TGTGCCAGCAGCCAAAACAGACAAGACGGCTACACCTTC
TRBD2	TRBJ2-7	NA	TRBV4-3	CASSQILAGDYEQYF	TGCGCCAGCAGCCAGATACTAGCGGGAGACTACGAGCAGTACTTC
TRBD1	TRBJ1-2	NA	TRBV2	CASRTGGTSMGGYTF	TGTGCCAGCAGGACAGGGGGTACGTCGATGGGTGGCTACACCTTC
TRBD1	TRBJ1-3	NA	TRBV7-2	CASRQTGFGNTIYF	TGTGCCAGCAGACAGACAGGGTTTGGAAACACCATATATTTT
TRBD1	TRBJ1-4	NA	TRBV19	CASSRTGGSGNEKLFF	TGTGCCAGTAGCAGGACAGGGGGATCAGGAAATGAAAAACTGTTTTTT
TRBD2	TRBJ2-1	few	TRBV7-2	CASSRTSGGGGEQFF	TGTGCCAGCAGCCGGACTAGCGGGGGGGGAGGTGAGCAGTTCTTC
NA	TRBJ2-3	few	TRBV11-3	CASSFHTDTQYF	TGTGCCAGCAGCTTTCACACAGATACGCAGTATTTT
NA	TRBJ1-6	NA	TRBV30	CACNRQANLPLHF	TGTGCCTGTAATCGACAGGCTAATTTACCCCTCCACTTT
NA	TRBJ1-2	NA	TRBV5-4	CASSLVGSGSYGYTF	TGTGCCAGCAGCTTGGTCGGTTCAGGCAGCTATGGCTACACCTTC
NA	TRBJ1-3	few	TRBV11-3	CASSFGGERNTIYF	TGTGCCAGCAGCTTTGGTGGAGAGAGAAACACCATATATTTT
TRBD1	TRBJ1-1	medium-sized	TRBV4-2	CASSQVRQGPNTEAFF	TGTGCCAGCAGCCAAGTCCGACAGGGCCCAAACACTGAAGCTTTCTTT
TRBD1	TRBJ1-5	once	TRBV18	CASPEGQGTYQPQHF	TGTGCCAGCCCGGAAGGACAGGGGACATATCAGCCCCAGCATTTT
TRBD2	TRBJ2-3	NA	TRBV11-3	CASSRGTSGSFGTDTQYF	TGTGCCAGCAGCAGGGGGACTAGCGGGAGCTTTGGTACAGATACGCAGTATTTT
NA	TRBJ1-1	NA	TRBV19	CASSLRDSAEAFF	TGTGCCAGTAGTTTAAGGGATAGCGCTGAAGCTTTCTTT
NA	TRBJ1-5	NA	TRBV20-1	CSASTGGDQPQHF	TGCAGTGCTAGTACTGGGGGGGATCAGCCCCAGCATTTT
TRBD2	TRBJ2-1	NA	TRBV5-4	CASSLDGGRGGNEQFF	TGTGCCAGCAGCTTGGATGGCGGGAGAGGTGGCAATGAGCAGTTCTTC
NA	TRBJ1-4	NA	TRBV5-1	CASSLGSENEKLFF	TGCGCCAGCAGCTTGGGCAGCGAAAATGAAAAACTGTTTTTT